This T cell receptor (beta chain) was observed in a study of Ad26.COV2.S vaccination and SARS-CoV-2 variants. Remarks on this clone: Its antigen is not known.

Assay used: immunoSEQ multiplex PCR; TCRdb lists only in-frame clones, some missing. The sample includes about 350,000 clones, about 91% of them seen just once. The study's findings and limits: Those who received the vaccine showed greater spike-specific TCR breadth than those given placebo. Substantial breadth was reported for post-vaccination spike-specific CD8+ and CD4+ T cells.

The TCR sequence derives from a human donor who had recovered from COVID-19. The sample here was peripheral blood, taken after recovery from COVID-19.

The CDR3 DNA reads TGCGCCAGCAGCCAAGGACTAGCGGGGGGAGAGACCCAGTACTTC. Amino acid sequence: CASSQGLAGGETQYF. This chain uses TRBV4-1 with TRBJ2-5; 13 bases match TRBD2. The CDR3 length is 15 residues. Unmatched junction bases numbered 0, after V lost 1 base and J lost 4 bases. Germline CDR1 MGHRA, CDR2 YSYEKL.